This TCR beta chain derives from a study of blood T cells in healthy people across ages. This CDR3 spans 14 amino acids. With V trimmed by 4 bases and J by 5 bases, 3 bases remained unmatched. Germline V lookup: CDR1 SGHRS, CDR2 YFSETQ. The use of a sample-barcoded 5' primer and a J-beta primer mix characterized a second PCR of roughly 7 to 11 cycles. Each of the cDNA molecules was tagged by a template-switch adaptor with 12 random nucleotides. There were at least 3 million CDR3-containing paired-end reads obtained from each sample. MiXCR, applied by TCRdb to the 5' RACE reads, yields one record per CDR3 protein. Here the sample spans approximately 960,000 distinct CDR3 sequences, almost 30% being singletons. This clonotype was seen ten or more times. These records were also assigned to another study, of T cells of mothers and their children. That source reports: A primer called M1S, used in the second PCR, added sample barcodes and 2-4 random nucleotides. Over 8.5 million reads per mother and 2.5 million to 3 million per child were obtained.

This sequence originates from a woman between 35 and 50 years old in good health. Sequences were obtained from blood. The chain uses TRBV5-1 and TRBJ2-5; 12 bases agree with TRBD2. In DNA form, the CDR3 reads TGCGCCAGCAGCGGCGGGACTAGCGGGGAGACCCAGTACTTC. It yields the protein CASSGGTSGETQYF.